The clone carrying this T cell receptor beta chain is medium-sized. Its antigen is not known. This sample is drawn from a study of memory CD4+ T cells and cytomegalovirus serostatus. Study conclusions and caveats: Suggested: most of the CMV-linked TCR signature lies in CD4+ memory cells. Median bootstrapped AUC for CMV status was approximately 0.96 originally, 0.85 to 0.92 US-trained. Each of some 67 CMV-associated TCRbeta sequences occurred in one to five individuals.

The sort gate was single viable CD3+CD4+CD8-CD45RO+ cells for memory CD4+ T cells. CD4+ T cells were isolated by positive magnetic selection. Sequencing used immunoSEQ multiplex PCR; TCRdb keeps in-frame clones, though not all of them. In the table there are 40,000 to 50,000 clones, approximately 82% of which are singletons. Sequencing input: memory CD4+ T cells from blood. The origin of this receptor is an adult in good health and CMV-seronegative.

CDR3 sequence (DNA): TGTGCCAGCAGCTCTTGGAGGGTCTTGGGACAGGGTAACACTGAAGCTTTCTTT. Its protein product is CASSSWRVLGQGNTEAFF. The chain employs TRBV7-8 and TRBJ1-1; TRBD1 agrees at 9 bases. The CDR3 is 18 residues long. With V trimmed by 4 bases and J by 2 bases, 14 bases remained unmatched. CDR1 SGHVS and CDR2 FQNEAQ come from the germline V gene.